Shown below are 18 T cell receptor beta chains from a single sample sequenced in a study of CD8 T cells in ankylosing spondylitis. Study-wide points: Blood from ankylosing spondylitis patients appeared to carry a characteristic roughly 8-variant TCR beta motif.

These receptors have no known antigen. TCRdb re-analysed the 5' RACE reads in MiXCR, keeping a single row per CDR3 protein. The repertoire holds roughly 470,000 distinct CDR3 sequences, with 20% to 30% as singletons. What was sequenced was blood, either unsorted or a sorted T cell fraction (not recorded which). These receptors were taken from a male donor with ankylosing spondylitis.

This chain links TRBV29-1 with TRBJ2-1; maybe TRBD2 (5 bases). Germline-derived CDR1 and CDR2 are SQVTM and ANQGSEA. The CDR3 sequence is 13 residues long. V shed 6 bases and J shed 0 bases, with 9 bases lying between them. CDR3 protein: CSVDYPSYNEQFF. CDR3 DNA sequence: TGCAGCGTCGACTACCCCTCCTACAATGAGCAGTTCTTC.

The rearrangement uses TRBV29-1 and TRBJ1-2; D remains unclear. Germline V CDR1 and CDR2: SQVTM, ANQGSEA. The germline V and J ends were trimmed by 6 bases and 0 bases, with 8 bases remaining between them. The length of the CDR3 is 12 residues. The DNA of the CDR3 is TGCAGCGTAGTCGGGACTAACTATGGCTACACCTTC. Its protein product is CSVVGTNYGYTF.

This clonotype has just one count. DNA for the CDR3: TGCAGTGCTAGTGGGGAGATCGAAAAACTGTTTTTT. Protein: CSASGEIEKLFF. The rearrangement links TRBV20-1 to TRBJ1-4, with D unresolved. The CDR3 loop spans 12 amino acids. V was trimmed by 3 bases and J by 8 bases, leaving 10 bases between them. CDR1 and CDR2 from the germline V gene are DFQATT and SNEGSKA (reference sequence).

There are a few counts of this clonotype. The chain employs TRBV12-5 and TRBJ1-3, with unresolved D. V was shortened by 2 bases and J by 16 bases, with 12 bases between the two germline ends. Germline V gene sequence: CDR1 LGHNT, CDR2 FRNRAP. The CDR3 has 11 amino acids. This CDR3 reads CASGLPGPQYF. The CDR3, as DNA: TGTGCTAGTGGTTTGCCGGGCCCCCAGTATTTT.

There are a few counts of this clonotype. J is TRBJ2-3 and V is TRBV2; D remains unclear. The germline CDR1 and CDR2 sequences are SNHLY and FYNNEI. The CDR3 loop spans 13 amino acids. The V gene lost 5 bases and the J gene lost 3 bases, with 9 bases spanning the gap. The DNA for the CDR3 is TGTGCCAGCAGTTTTATCGGGACAGATACGCAGTATTTT. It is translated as CASSFIGTDTQYF.

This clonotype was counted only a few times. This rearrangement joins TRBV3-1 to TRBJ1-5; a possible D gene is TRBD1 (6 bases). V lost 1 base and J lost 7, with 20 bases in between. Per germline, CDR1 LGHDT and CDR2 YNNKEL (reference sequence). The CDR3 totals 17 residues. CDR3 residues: CASSQGDEGPQGQPQHF. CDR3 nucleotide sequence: TGTGCCAGCAGCCAAGGGGACGAAGGGCCTCAGGGGCAGCCCCAGCATTTT. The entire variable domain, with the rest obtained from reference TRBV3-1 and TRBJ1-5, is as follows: DTAVSQTPKYLVTQMGNDKSIKCEQNLGHDTMYWYKQDSKKFLKIMFSYNNKELIINETVPNRFSPKSPDKAHLNLHINSLELGDSAVYFCASSQGDEGPQGQPQHFGDGTRLSIL.

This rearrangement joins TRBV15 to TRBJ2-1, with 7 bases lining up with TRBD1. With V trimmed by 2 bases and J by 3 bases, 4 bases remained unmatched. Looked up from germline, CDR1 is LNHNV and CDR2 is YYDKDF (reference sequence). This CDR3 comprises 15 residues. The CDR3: CATSRTGANYNEQFF. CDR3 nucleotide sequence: TGTGCCACCAGCAGAACAGGGGCGAACTACAATGAGCAGTTCTTC.

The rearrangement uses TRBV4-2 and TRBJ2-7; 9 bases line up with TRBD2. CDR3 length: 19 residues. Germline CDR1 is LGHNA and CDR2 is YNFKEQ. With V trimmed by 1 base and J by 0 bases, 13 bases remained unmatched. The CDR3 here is CASSQVAAGGLQYSYEQYF. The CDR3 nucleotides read TGTGCCAGCAGCCAAGTGGCAGCGGGAGGCCTACAATACTCCTACGAGCAGTACTTC.

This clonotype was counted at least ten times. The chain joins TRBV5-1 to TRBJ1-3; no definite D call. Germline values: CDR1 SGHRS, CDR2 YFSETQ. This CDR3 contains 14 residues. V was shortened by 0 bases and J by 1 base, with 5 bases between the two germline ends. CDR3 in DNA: TGCGCCAGCAGCTTGGAAGCATCTGGAAACACCATATATTTT. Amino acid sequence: CASSLEASGNTIYF.

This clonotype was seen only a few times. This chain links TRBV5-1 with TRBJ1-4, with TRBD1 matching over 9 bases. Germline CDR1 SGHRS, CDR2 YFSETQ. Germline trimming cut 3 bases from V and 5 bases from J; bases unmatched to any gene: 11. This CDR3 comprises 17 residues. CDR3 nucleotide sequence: TGCGCCAGCAGCTCAACTACCGGACAGGGGAGGAATGAAAAACTGTTTTTT. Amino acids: CASSSTTGQGRNEKLFF.

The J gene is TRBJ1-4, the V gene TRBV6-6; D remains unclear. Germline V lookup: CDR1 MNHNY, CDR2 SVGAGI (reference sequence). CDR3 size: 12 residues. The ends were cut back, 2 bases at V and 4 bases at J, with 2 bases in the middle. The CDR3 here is CASSYGNEKLFF. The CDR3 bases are TGTGCCAGCAGTTACGGTAATGAAAAACTGTTTTTT.

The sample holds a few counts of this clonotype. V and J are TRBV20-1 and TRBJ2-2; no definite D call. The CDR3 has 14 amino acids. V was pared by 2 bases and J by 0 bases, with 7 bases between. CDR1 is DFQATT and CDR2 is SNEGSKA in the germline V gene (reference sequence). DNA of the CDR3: TGCAGTGCTAGACCGATCTCGAACACCGGGGAGCTGTTTTTT. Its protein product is CSARPISNTGELFF.

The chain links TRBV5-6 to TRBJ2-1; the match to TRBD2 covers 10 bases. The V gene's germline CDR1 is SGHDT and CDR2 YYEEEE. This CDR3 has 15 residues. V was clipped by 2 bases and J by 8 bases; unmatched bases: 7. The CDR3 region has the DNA TGTGCCAGCAGCTTTTTAAGCGGGAGGGGTTATGAGCAGTTCTTC. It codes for CASSFLSGRGYEQFF.

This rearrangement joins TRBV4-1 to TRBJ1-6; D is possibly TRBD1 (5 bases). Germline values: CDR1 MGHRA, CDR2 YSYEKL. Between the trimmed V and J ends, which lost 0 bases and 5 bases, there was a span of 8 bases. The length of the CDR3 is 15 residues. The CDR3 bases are TGCGCCAGCAGCCAAGAATGGGGGGATAATTCACCCCTCCACTTT. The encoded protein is CASSQEWGDNSPLHF.

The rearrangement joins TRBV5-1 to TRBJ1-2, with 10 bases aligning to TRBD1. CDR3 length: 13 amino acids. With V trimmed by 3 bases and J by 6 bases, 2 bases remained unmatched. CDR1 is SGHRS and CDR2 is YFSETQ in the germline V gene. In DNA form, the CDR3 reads TGCGCCAGCAGCTGGGACAGGGGAAATGGCTACACCTTC. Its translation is CASSWDRGNGYTF. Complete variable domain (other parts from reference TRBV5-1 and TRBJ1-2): KAGVTQTPRYLIKTRGQQVTLSCSPISGHRSVSWYQQTPGQGLQFLFEYFSETQRNKGNFPGRFSGRQFSNSRSEMNVSTLELGDSALYLCASSWDRGNGYTFGSGTRLTVV.

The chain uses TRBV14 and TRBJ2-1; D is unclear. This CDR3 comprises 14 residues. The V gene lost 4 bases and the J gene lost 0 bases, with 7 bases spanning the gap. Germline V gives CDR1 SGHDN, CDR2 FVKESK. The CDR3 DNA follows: TGTGCCAGCAGCCCGAGACTCTCCTACAATGAGCAGTTCTTC. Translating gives CASSPRLSYNEQFF.

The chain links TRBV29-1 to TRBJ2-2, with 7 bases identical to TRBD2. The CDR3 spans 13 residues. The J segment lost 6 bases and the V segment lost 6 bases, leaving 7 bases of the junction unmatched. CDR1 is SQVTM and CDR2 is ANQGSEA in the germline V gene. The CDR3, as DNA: TGCAGCGTCGGACTAGTAAGGTCCGGGGAGCTGTTTTTT. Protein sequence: CSVGLVRSGELFF.

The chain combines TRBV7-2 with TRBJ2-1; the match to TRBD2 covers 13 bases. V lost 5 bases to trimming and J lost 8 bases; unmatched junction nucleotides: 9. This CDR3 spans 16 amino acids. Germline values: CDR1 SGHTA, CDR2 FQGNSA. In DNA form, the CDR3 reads TGTGCCAGCAGCCTCAGACTAGCGGGAGGTGTGTATGAGCAGTTCTTC. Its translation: CASSLRLAGGVYEQFF.